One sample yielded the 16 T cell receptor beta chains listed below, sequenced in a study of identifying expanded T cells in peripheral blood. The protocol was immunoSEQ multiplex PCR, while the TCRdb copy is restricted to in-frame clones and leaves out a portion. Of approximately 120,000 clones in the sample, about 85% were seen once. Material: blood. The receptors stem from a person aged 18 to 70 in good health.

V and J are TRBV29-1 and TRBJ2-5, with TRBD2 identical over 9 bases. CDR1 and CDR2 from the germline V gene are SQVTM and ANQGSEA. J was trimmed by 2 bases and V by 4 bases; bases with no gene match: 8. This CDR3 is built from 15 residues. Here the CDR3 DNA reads TGCAGCGTTGTAAAGCTAGCGGGAAGGCAAGAGACCCAGTACTTC. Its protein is CSVVKLAGRQETQYF. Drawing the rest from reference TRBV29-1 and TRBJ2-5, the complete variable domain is SAVISQKPSRDICQRGTSLTIQCQVDSQVTMMFWYRQQPGQSLTLIATANQGSEATYESGFVIDKFPISRPNLTFSTLTVSNMSPEDSSIYLCSVVKLAGRQETQYFGPGTRLLVL.

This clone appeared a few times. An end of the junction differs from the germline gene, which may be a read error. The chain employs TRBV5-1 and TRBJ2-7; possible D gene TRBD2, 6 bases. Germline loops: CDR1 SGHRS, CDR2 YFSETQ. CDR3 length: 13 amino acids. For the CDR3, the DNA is TGTGCCAGCAGCTTGGGGGACTTCTACGAGCAGTACTTC. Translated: CASSLGDFYEQYF.

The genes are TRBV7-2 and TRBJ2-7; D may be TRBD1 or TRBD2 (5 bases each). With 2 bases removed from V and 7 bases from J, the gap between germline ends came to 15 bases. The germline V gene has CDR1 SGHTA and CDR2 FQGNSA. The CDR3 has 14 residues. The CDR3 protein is CASSLWRQRYEQYF. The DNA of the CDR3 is TGTGCCAGCAGCTTATGGAGACAGCGGTATGAGCAGTACTTC.

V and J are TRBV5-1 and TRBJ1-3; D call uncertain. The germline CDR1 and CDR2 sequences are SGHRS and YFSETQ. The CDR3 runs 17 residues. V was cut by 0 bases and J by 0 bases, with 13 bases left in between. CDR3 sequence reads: CASSLVFRSGSGNTIYF. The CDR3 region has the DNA TGCGCCAGCAGCTTGGTATTTAGGTCGGGCTCTGGAAACACCATATATTTT.

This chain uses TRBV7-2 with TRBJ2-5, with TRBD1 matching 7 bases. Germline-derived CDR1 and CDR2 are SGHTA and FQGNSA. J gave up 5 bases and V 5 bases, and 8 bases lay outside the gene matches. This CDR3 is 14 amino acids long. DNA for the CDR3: TGTGCCAGCAGCCAACAGGGGCCGTGGGAGACCCAGTACTTC. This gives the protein CASSQQGPWETQYF.

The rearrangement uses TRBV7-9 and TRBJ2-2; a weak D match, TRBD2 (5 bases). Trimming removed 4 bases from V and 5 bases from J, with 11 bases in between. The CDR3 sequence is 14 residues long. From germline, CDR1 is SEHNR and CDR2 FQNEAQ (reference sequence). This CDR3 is CASSSLGETGELFF. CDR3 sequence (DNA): TGTGCCAGCAGCTCCCTCGGGGAAACCGGGGAGCTGTTTTTT.

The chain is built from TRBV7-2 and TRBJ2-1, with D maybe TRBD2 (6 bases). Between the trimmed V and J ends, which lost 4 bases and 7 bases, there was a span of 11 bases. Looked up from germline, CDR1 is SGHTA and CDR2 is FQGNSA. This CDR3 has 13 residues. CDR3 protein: CASSWGVLNEQFF. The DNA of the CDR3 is TGTGCCAGCAGCTGGGGGGTTCTGAATGAGCAGTTCTTC.

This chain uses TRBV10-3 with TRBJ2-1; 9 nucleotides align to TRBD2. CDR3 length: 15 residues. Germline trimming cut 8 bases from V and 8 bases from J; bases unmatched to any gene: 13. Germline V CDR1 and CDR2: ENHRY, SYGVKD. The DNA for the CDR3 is TGTGCCATCCGCCGGGAAGGAGCGGGAGGCGATGAGCAGTTCTTC. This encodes CAIRREGAGGDEQFF.

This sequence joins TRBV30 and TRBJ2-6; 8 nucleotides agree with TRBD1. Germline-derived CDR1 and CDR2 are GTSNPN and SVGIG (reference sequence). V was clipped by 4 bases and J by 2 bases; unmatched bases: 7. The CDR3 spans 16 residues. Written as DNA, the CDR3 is TGTGCCTGGAAGGGACAGGTCAGGGCTGGGGCCAACGTCCTGACTTTC. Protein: CAWKGQVRAGANVLTF.

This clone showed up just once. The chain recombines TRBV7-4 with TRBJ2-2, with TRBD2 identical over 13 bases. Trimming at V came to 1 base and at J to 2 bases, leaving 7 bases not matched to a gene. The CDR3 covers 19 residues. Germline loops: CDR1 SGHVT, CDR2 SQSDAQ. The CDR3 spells CASSLVWGLAGHNTGELFF. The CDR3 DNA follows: TGTGCCAGCAGCTTAGTTTGGGGACTAGCGGGGCACAACACCGGGGAGCTGTTTTTT.

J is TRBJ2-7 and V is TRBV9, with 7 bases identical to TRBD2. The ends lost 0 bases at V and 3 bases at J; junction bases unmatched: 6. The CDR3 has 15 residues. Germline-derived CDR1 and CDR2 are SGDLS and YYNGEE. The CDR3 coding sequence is TGTGCCAGCAGCGTAGAAGGCGGGGGTCTCTACGAGCAGTACTTC. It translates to CASSVEGGGLYEQYF.

CDR3 loop: CASSLGRASYEQYF. In DNA, the CDR3 is TGTGCCAGCAGCTTAGGTAGGGCCTCCTACGAGCAGTACTTC. The genes are TRBV7-2 and TRBJ2-7, with D hard to call. CDR1 and CDR2 from the germline V gene are SGHTA and FQGNSA. The CDR3 has 14 residues. Trimming took 1 base from V and 0 from J, leaving 7 bases between them. The variable domain in full, completed from reference TRBV7-2 and TRBJ2-7, reads GAGVSQSPSNKVTEKGKDVELRCDPISGHTALYWYRQSLGQGLEFLIYFQGNSAPDKSGLPSDRFSAERTGGSVSTLTIQRTQQEDSAVYLCASSLGRASYEQYFGPGTRLTVT.

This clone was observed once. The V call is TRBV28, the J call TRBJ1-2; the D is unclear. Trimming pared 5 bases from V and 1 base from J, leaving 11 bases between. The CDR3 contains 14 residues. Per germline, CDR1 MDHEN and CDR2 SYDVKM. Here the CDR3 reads CASSIVGSNYGYTF. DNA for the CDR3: TGTGCCAGCAGTATTGTTGGGAGTAACTATGGCTACACCTTC.

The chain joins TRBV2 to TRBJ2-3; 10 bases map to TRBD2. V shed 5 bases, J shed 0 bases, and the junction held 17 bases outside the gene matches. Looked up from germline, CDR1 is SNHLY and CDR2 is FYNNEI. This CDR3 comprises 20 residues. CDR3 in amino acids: CASSQTASGSIPYSTDTQYF. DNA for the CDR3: TGTGCCAGCAGTCAAACAGCTAGCGGGAGTATCCCATATAGCACAGATACGCAGTATTTT.

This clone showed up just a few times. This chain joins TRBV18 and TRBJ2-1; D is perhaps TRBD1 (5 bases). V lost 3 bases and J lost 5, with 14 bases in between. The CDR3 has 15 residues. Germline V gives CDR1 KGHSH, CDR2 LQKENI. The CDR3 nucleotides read TGTGCCAGCTCACCGAGGACACAATCTAACAATGAGCAGTTCTTC. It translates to CASSPRTQSNNEQFF.

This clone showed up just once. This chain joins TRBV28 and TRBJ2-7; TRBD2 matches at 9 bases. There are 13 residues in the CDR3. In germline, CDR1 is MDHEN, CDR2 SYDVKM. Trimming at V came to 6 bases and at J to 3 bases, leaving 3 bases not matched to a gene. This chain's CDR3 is CASSLAGDYEQYF. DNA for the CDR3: TGTGCCAGCAGCTTAGCGGGAGACTACGAGCAGTACTTC.